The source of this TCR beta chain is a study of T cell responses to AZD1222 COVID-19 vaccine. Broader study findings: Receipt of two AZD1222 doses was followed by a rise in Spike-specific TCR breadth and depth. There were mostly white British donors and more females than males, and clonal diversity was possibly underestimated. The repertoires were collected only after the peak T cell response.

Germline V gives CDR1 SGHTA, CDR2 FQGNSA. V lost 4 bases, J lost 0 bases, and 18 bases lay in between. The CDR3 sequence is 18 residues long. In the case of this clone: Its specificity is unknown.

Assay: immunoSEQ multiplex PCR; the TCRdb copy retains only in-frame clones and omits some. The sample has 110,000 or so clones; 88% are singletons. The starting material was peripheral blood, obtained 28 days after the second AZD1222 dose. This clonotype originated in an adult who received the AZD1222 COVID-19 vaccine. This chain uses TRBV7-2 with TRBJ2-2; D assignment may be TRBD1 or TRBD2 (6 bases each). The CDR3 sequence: CASSSLGGRYANTGELFF. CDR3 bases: TGTGCCAGCAGCTCGCTAGGGGGGCGTTACGCGAACACCGGGGAGCTGTTTTTT. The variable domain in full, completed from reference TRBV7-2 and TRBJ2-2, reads GAGVSQSPSNKVTEKGKDVELRCDPISGHTALYWYRQSLGQGLEFLIYFQGNSAPDKSGLPSDRFSAERTGGSVSTLTIQRTQQEDSAVYLCASSSLGGRYANTGELFFGEGSRLTVL.